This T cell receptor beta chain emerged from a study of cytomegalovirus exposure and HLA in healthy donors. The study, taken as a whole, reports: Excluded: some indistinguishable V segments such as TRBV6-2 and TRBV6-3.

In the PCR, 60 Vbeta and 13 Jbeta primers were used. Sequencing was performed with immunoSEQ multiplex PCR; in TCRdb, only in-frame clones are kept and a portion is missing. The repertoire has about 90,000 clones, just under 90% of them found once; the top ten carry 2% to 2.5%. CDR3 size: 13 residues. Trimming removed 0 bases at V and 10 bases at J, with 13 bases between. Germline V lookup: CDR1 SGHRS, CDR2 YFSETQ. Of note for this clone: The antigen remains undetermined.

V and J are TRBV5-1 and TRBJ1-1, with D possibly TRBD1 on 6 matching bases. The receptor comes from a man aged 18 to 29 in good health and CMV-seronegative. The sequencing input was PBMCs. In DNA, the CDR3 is TGCGCCAGCAGCTTGGACAGGGTTAGTGGAGCTTTCTTT. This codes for CASSLDRVSGAFF.